The entry that follows covers one TCR beta chain sequence. Antigen unknown. Germline V gives CDR1 LNHNV, CDR2 YYDKDF (reference sequence). The V gene lost 4 bases and the J gene lost 2 bases, with 8 bases spanning the gap. CDR3 size: 14 residues. This specimen comes from a study of early stage breast cancer tumors. Study information: Under 10 ER+/PR+/HER2- tumors were invasive ductal; a few were invasive lobular. Points from the study as a whole: Most shared enriched TCRB sequences were commonly generated ones. Tumor and normal breast were distinguished via blood comparison in most of the 16 patients. Functional markers like CD4, CD8 and FOXP3 were missed in bulk sequencing.

The protocol was immunoSEQ multiplex PCR, while the TCRdb copy is restricted to in-frame clones and leaves out a portion. The sample holds about 72,000 clones; more than 60% are singletons and the top ten take about 3.6%. This TCR derives from a person between 55 and 70 years old with breast cancer. This chain connects TRBV15 to TRBJ2-2; D gene ambiguous. Material for sequencing was blood. In DNA form, the CDR3 reads TGTGCCACCAGCAAGGGTTCTAACACCGGGGAGCTGTTTTTT. Protein: CATSKGSNTGELFF. The whole variable domain, filled in from reference TRBV15 and TRBJ2-2, reads DAMVIQNPRYQVTQFGKPVTLSCSQTLNHNVMYWYQQKSSQAPKLLFHYYDKDFNNEADTPDNFQSRRPNTSFCFLDIRSPGLGDTAMYLCATSKGSNTGELFFGEGSRLTVL.